What follows are 18 T cell receptor beta chains derived from one specimen sequenced in a study of T cell responses to AZD1222 COVID-19 vaccine. Assay used: immunoSEQ multiplex PCR; TCRdb lists only in-frame clones, some missing. The sample gives fewer than 90,000 clones, approximately 91% of which show up once; more than 5% is in the top ten. This specimen was peripheral blood, taken 28 days after the second AZD1222 dose. The receptors originated from an adult who received the AZD1222 COVID-19 vaccine.

This clone came up a few times. The chain links TRBV4-1 to TRBJ2-1; 8 bases align to TRBD1. Trimming at V came to 1 base and at J to 7 bases, leaving 6 bases not matched to a gene. The germline CDR1 and CDR2 sequences are MGHRA and YSYEKL. The CDR3 sequence is 15 residues long. The CDR3 loop reads CASSQVTGGWNEQFF. The CDR3, as DNA: TGCGCCAGCAGCCAAGTTACAGGGGGATGGAATGAGCAGTTCTTC.

Only a few counts were recorded for this clone. The CDR3 nucleotides are TGTGCCACCAGTGAAGGGGGATACGAAACTGTGAACAATGAGCAGTTCTTC. It specifies CATSEGGYETVNNEQFF. V and J are TRBV24-1 and TRBJ2-1; the D gene is possibly TRBD1 (6 bases). In germline, CDR1 is KGHDR, CDR2 SFDVKD. With 4 bases removed from V and 5 bases from J, the gap between germline ends came to 20 bases. The CDR3 consists of 17 residues.

This sequence joins TRBV10-3 and TRBJ1-1; D is perhaps TRBD1 (5 bases). CDR1 is ENHRY and CDR2 is SYGVKD in the germline V gene. Trimming stripped 3 bases from V and 4 bases from J, with 15 bases between. The CDR3 extends over 15 amino acids. The CDR3 nucleotides read TGTGCCATCAGTGATCGAGGGGACGGTGGCACTGAAGCTTTCTTT. Encoded protein: CAISDRGDGGTEAFF.

This sequence joins TRBV19 and TRBJ1-4, with TRBD1 matching over 7 bases. The ends lost 4 bases at V and 7 bases at J; junction bases unmatched: 9. Germline lookup yields CDR1 LNHDA and CDR2 SQIVND (reference sequence). The CDR3 contains 15 residues. This CDR3 reads CASSTGQTFGEKLFF. The CDR3 DNA sequence: TGTGCCAGTAGTACGGGACAGACCTTCGGTGAAAAACTGTTTTTT.

This chain joins TRBV4-3 and TRBJ1-1, with TRBD1 as a possible D gene (6 bases). Germline CDR1 and CDR2: LGHNA and YSLEER. This CDR3 contains 16 residues. V lost 5 bases and J 5 bases, leaving 21 bases between the germline ends. CDR3 bases: TGCGCCAGCAGCTTGCGGGGGGCCGAGGCCGAAACTGAAGCTTTCTTT. Translated: CASSLRGAEAETEAFF.

The chain carries TRBV19 and TRBJ1-1, with TRBD1 matching 7 bases. CDR1 LNHDA and CDR2 SQIVND come from the germline V gene (reference sequence). The CDR3 spans 15 residues. J gave up 1 base and V 5 bases, and 7 bases lay outside the gene matches. In DNA form, the CDR3 reads TGTGCCAGTAGTTTGACAGGGCGTGGGAACACTGAAGCTTTCTTT. This codes for CASSLTGRGNTEAFF.

This sequence joins TRBV19 and TRBJ1-1, with D perhaps matching TRBD1 (5 bases). This CDR3 spans 15 amino acids. Trimming shortened V by 5 bases and J by 2 bases, and 15 bases separated the two germline ends. The germline V gene encodes CDR1 LNHDA and CDR2 SQIVND (reference sequence). The CDR3 reads CASSVKYRINTEAFF. CDR3 coding DNA: TGTGCCAGTAGTGTGAAATACAGGATAAACACTGAAGCTTTCTTT.

This sequence joins TRBV18 and TRBJ1-6; D gene ambiguous. The CDR3 is 16 residues long. The germline V gene has CDR1 KGHSH and CDR2 LQKENI. The V and J ends lost 0 bases and 13 bases respectively, with 19 bases between them. CDR3 nucleotides: TGTGCCAGCTCACCACCGAACGCCTTTCGGGGTGAGCCCCTCCACTTT. Protein product: CASSPPNAFRGEPLHF.

The rearrangement joins TRBV6-5 to TRBJ2-3; 10 nucleotides line up with TRBD2. V was pared by 11 bases and J by 5 bases, with 10 bases of the junction left unmatched. The CDR3 is 14 residues long. Looked up from germline, CDR1 is MNHEY and CDR2 is SVGAGI. In nucleotides, the CDR3 is TGTGCCGCTACGAGCGGGGGGGCAAGAGATACGCAGTATTTT. This gives the protein CAATSGGARDTQYF.

The chain links TRBV5-3 to TRBJ1-4; TRBD1 might be the D (6 bases). TRBV5-3 is known as an ORF, though its function is uncertain. V shed 0 bases and J shed 15 bases, with 12 bases lying between them. The CDR3 is 12 residues long. CDR3 coding DNA: TGTGCCAGAAGCTTGGCCCAGGGGACCATGTTTTTT. As protein: CARSLAQGTMFF.

This clone has a handful of counts. The chain employs TRBV7-2 and TRBJ2-2, with 9 bases lining up with TRBD1. V lost 7 bases to trimming and J lost 5 bases; unmatched junction nucleotides: 8. The CDR3 totals 15 residues. Germline CDR1 and CDR2: SGHTA and FQGNSA. The CDR3 nucleotides read TGTGCCAGCACCAAAAGGACAGGGGAGACCGGGGAGCTGTTTTTT. Residues: CASTKRTGETGELFF.

This clone was seen only a few times. The J gene is TRBJ1-5, the V gene TRBV6-2 or TRBV6-3, with a possible D match to TRBD1 (6 bases). The V end was cut by 6 bases, the J end by 3 bases, with 15 bases between. Looked up from germline, CDR1 is MNHEY and CDR2 is SVGEGT. This CDR3 has 15 residues. Written as DNA, the CDR3 is TGTGCCAGCAGCAGACAGGACTCCTCCAATCAGCCCCAGCATTTT. This translates into CASSRQDSSNQPQHF.

In this sample, this clone turned up a few times. The chain combines TRBV6-5 with TRBJ2-1, with D possibly called TRBD1 or TRBD2 (5 bases each). Germline CDR1 is MNHEY and CDR2 is SVGAGI. V lost 2 bases and J 9 bases, leaving 5 bases between the germline ends. The CDR3 has 11 amino acids. CDR3 DNA sequence: TGTGCCAGCAGTTACGGGGGTGAGCAGTTCTTC. Its translation: CASSYGGEQFF.

The genes are TRBV9 and TRBJ2-7; D possibly matches TRBD1 or TRBD2 (5 bases each). The CDR3 consists of 17 residues. Germline lookup yields CDR1 SGDLS and CDR2 YYNGEE. Trimming pared 4 bases from V and 2 bases from J, leaving 22 bases between. CDR3 DNA: TGTGCCAGCAGCCCAAGTGGGGACCGGGACCTGGCCTACGAGCAGTACTTC. Translating gives CASSPSGDRDLAYEQYF.

The chain links TRBV2 to TRBJ2-5; D uncertain. This CDR3 region has 13 residues. Germline CDR1 reads SNHLY; CDR2 reads FYNNEI. The V end lost 1 base, the J end lost 5 bases, and 8 bases lay between the germline ends. In DNA, the CDR3 is TGTGCCAGCAGTGAAGACTTTACGGAGACCCAGTACTTC. Its protein product is CASSEDFTETQYF.

This chain links TRBV28 with TRBJ1-4; D possibly corresponds to TRBD1 (5 bases). Trimming took off 4 bases at V and 4 bases at J, with 13 bases between the two ends. The CDR3 consists of 15 residues. Germline values: CDR1 MDHEN, CDR2 SYDVKM. CDR3 amino acids: CASSSPPGGNEKLFF. CDR3 nucleotides: TGTGCCAGCAGTTCGCCGCCGGGGGGTAATGAAAAACTGTTTTTT.

This chain uses TRBV10-3 with TRBJ2-5, with D perhaps matching TRBD1 (5 bases). This CDR3 comprises 14 residues. Trimming took 0 bases from V and 5 from J, leaving 10 bases between them. CDR1 and CDR2 from the germline V gene are ENHRY and SYGVKD. Here the CDR3 DNA reads TGTGCCATCAGTGAGTCGTTGGGGCGGGAGACCCAGTACTTC. Its protein is CAISESLGRETQYF.

J is TRBJ1-2 and V is TRBV6-5; 7 nucleotides agree with TRBD1. The V gene's germline CDR1 is MNHEY and CDR2 SVGAGI. The J segment lost 3 bases and the V segment lost 7 bases, leaving 8 bases of the junction unmatched. The CDR3 consists of 14 residues. The CDR3 DNA follows: TGTGCCAGCAAGCTGACAGGGAGGGACTATGGCTACACCTTC. The encoded protein is CASKLTGRDYGYTF.